Here is one T cell receptor (beta chain) with its context. The target antigen is unknown. The germline CDR1 and CDR2 sequences are KGHSH and LQKENI. The ends were cut back, 3 bases at V and 6 bases at J, with 15 bases in the middle. The CDR3 spans 14 residues. These data belong to a study of immune evolution from preneoplasia to lung adenocarcinoma. Using immunoSEQ multiplex PCR, the repertoire was profiled, and TCRdb retains in-frame clones only, with some absent. The sample holds about 6,500 clones, over 80% seen once. Patients had resection in Japan or China between about 2014 and 2018. Histologic diagnosis was independently verified by two lung pathologists. After pathologic assessment, macro-dissection selected premalignant or tumor cells for extraction. Study observations and caveats: Top clone frequencies peaked in normal lung, apparently declining through invasive adenocarcinoma.

Sequenced material: FFPE invasive lung adenocarcinoma tissue. The gene calls are TRBV18 and TRBJ2-7; maybe TRBD1 (6 bases). The sequence derives from a person between 55 and 69 years old with lung adenocarcinoma. CDR3 nucleotides: TGTGCCAGCTCACCGAGGGGGAAGTTCGGCGAGCAGTACTTC. Amino acids: CASSPRGKFGEQYF.